This TCR beta chain emerged from a study of Ad26.COV2.S vaccination and SARS-CoV-2 variants. The treatment: around 19 received Ad26.COV2.S at low or high dose, single or two shots; about 5 received placebo; per-sample allocation not given. Following the first vaccine or placebo injection, samples were taken on day 63. Boston provided a donor who was an adult aged 18-55 years. Study outcomes and limitations: From the TCR breadth and depth analyses, total T cell responses may have been underestimated.

The CDR3 extends over 13 amino acids. Trimming stripped 0 bases from V and 7 bases from J, with 10 bases between. Germline assignment: CDR1 GTSNPN and CDR2 SVGIG (reference sequence). TCRdb keeps only in-frame clones here, not all; method: immunoSEQ multiplex PCR. This repertoire shows around 300,000 clones, 86% found once; its top ten account for over 8.5%. A remark on this clone: The antigen is undetermined.

The receptor comes from a person between 18 and 65 years old who received the Ad26.COV2.S COVID-19 vaccine or a placebo. V gene TRBV30 combines with J gene TRBJ1-5, with no clear D. Here the sequenced sample was peripheral blood, taken in a trial of Ad26.COV2.S vaccine versus placebo. CDR3 nucleotide sequence: TGTGCCTGGAGTGTCCAGAAGAGCCAGCCCCAGCATTTT. Residues: CAWSVQKSQPQHF.